Below are 5 T cell receptor beta chains sequenced from a single sample in a study of T cells in localized non-small cell lung cancer. Produced via immunoSEQ multiplex PCR; TCRdb's table is partial and in-frame only. The table shows just over 20,000 clones, with around 84% occurring only once. The sequencing used peripheral blood, collected before any cancer treatment. These receptors were taken from a man between 40 and 70 years old with stage I lung adenocarcinoma.

The chain has TRBV4-1 and TRBJ1-4; unclear D gene. The CDR3 spans 12 residues. The germline CDR1 and CDR2 sequences are MGHRA and YSYEKL. Between the trimmed V and J ends, which lost 3 bases and 8 bases, there was a span of 7 bases. The CDR3 DNA reads TGCGCCAGCAGCCACCTCCCCGAAAAACTGTTTTTT. Translated: CASSHLPEKLFF.

This clone was seen more than once but under ten times. The gene calls are TRBV6-1 and TRBJ2-7, with 9 bases that match TRBD2. Germline lookup yields CDR1 MNHNS and CDR2 SASEGT. V lost 7 bases to trimming and J lost 7 bases; unmatched junction nucleotides: 14. This CDR3 has 15 amino acids. CDR3 residues: CASTLRAGGPSEQYF. The CDR3 region has the DNA TGTGCCAGCACCTTACGTGCGGGAGGGCCATCTGAGCAGTACTTC.

The chain has TRBV5-1 and TRBJ1-1, with TRBD1 as a possible D gene (5 bases). Germline lookup yields CDR1 SGHRS and CDR2 YFSETQ. Trimming removed 4 bases at V and 1 base at J, with 8 bases between. The CDR3 has 13 amino acids. In DNA, the CDR3 is TGCGCCAGCAGCGGTGACAGGAACACTGAAGCTTTCTTT. As protein: CASSGDRNTEAFF.

This clone came up once. The gene calls are TRBV15 and TRBJ2-1; 9 bases align to TRBD1. Germline CDR1 is LNHNV and CDR2 is YYDKDF (reference sequence). Germline trimming cut 3 bases from V and 0 bases from J; bases unmatched to any gene: 0. The CDR3 is made up of 15 amino acids. CDR3 nucleotides: TGTGCCACCAGCAGGACAGGGGGCTCCTACAATGAGCAGTTCTTC. It codes for CATSRTGGSYNEQFF. Full variable domain (outside the CDR3, taken from reference TRBV15 and TRBJ2-1): DAMVIQNPRYQVTQFGKPVTLSCSQTLNHNVMYWYQQKSSQAPKLLFHYYDKDFNNEADTPDNFQSRRPNTSFCFLDIRSPGLGDTAMYLCATSRTGGSYNEQFFGPGTRLTVL.

V is TRBV28 and J is TRBJ1-2; D unclear. Germline CDR1 MDHEN, CDR2 SYDVKM. This CDR3 is 13 amino acids long. Deletions cut 2 bases from V and 7 bases from J, with 11 bases between. CDR3 region: CASSLDDVSGYTF. The CDR3 nucleotides read TGTGCCAGCAGTTTAGACGACGTCTCTGGCTACACCTTC.